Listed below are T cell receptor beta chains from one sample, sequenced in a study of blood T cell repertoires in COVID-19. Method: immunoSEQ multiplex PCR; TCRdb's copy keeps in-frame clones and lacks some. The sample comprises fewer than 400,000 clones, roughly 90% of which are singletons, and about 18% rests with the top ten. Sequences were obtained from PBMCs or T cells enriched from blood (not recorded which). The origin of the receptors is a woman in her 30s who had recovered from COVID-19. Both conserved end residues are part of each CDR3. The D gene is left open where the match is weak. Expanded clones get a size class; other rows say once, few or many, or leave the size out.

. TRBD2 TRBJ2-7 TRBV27 TGTGCCAGCAGTTCCCGTTCGAGGGGCGGGGGGGCCTACGAGCAGTACTTC CASSSRSRGGGAYEQYF
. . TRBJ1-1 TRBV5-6 TGTGCCAGCAGCTGGGGGACAACGGCCAGGAACACTGAAGCTTTCTTT CASSWGTTARNTEAFF
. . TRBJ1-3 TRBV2 TGTGCCAGCAGCTCTAGACAGAATGGAAACACCATATATTTT CASSSRQNGNTIYF
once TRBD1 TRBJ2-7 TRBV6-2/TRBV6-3 TGTGCCAGCAGTCTTATTAGGGGGCAGCAGTACTTC CASSLIRGQQYF
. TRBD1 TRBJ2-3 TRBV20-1 TGCAGTGCTAGTTTCGACAGGGATAACACAGATACGCAGTATTTT CSASFDRDNTDTQYF
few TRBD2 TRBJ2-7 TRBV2 TGTGCCAGCAGTGGATTCGGGGGGGCGGCCGAGCAGTACTTC CASSGFGGAAEQYF
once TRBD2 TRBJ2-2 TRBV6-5 TGTGCCAGCAGTTACTCGGGGAGGGTTTACACCGGGGAGCTGTTTTTT CASSYSGRVYTGELFF
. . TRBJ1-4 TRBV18 TGTGCCAGCTCACCACCGTATTCCAGGGTGGAAAAACTGTTTTTT CASSPPYSRVEKLFF
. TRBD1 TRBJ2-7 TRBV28 TGTGCCAGCAGTACGGAGGCCAGGGGGTTTTTCGAGCAGTACTTC CASSTEARGFFEQYF
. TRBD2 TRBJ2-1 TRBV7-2 TGTGCCAGCAGCTTAGGGTCCCGGGCGGGAGGTAATGAGCAGTTCTTC CASSLGSRAGGNEQFF
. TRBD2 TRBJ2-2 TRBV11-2 TGTGCCAGCAGCTTAGATCTAGCGGGGCTCTACACCGGGGAGCTGTTTTTT CASSLDLAGLYTGELFF
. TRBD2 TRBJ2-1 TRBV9 TGTGCCAGCAGCGTTAGCGGGGGGCTGTACAATGAGCAGTTCTTC CASSVSGGLYNEQFF
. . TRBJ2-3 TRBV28 TGTGCCAGCAGTTTAATTGGGGGCAGTGGGACAGATACGCAGTATTTT CASSLIGGSGTDTQYF
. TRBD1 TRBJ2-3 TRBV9 TGTGCCAGCAGCGTAGAACCGGGACAGGGGACAGATACGCAGTATTTT CASSVEPGQGTDTQYF
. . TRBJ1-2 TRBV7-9 TGTGCCAGCAGCTCTCTTAACTATGGCTACACCTTC CASSSLNYGYTF
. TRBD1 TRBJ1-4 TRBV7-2 TGTGCCAGCAGCTTAGCGGGCTCCGGGACAGGGGGCGGAAAACTGTTTTTT CASSLAGSGTGGGKLFF
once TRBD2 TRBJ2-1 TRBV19 TGTGCCAGTAGCGGGACTAGCGGCGAATTCTCCTACAATGAGCAGTTCTTC CASSGTSGEFSYNEQFF
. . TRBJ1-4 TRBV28 TGTGCCAGCAGTTTATCAGGGATTCATGAAAAACTGTTTTTT CASSLSGIHEKLFF
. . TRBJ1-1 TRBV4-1 TGCGCCAGCAGCCATACAGGAGAAATGACTGAAGCTTTCTTT CASSHTGEMTEAFF
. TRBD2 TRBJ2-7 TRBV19 TGTGCCAGTAGTACCCCTCTAGGAGCGGGAGCCTCCTACGAGCAGTACTTC CASSTPLGAGASYEQYF
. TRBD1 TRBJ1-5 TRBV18 TGTGCCAGCTCACAGACAGGGGCCAATCAGCCCCAGCATTTT CASSQTGANQPQHF
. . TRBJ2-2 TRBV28 TGTGCCAGCACCACCCCGGGGGGCAGGGGGCGCCCAACGGGGACCGGGGAGCTGTTTTTT CASTTPGGRGRPTGTGELFF
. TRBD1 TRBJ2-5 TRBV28 TGTGCCAGCATTTCAGGTCAACAGGGGGTGGTTTTGAGAGAGACCCAGTACTTC CASISGQQGVVLRETQYF
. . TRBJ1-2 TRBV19 TGTGCCAGTAGTGACTCCGGGACTACTAACTATGGCTACACCTTC CASSDSGTTNYGYTF
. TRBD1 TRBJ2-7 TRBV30 TGTGCCTGGATCAACAGGGGGATCAACGAGCAGTACTTC CAWINRGINEQYF
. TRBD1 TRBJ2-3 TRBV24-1 TGTGCCACCAGTGTACAGGGGGTCGTGTCAGATACGCAGTATTTT CATSVQGVVSDTQYF
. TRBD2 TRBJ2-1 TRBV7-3 TGTGCCAGCAGCCCGACTAGCGGGAGAGGGAGTGAGCAGTTCTTC CASSPTSGRGSEQFF
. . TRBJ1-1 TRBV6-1 TGTGCCAGCAGTGATACTACATCGGCCGCTTTCTTT CASSDTTSAAFF
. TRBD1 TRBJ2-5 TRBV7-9 TGTGCCAGCAGCCTAACGACAGGGGGGCGTGGGGAGACCCAGTACTTC CASSLTTGGRGETQYF
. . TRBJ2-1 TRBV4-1 TGCGCCAGCAGCCGAGCGGATGAGCAGTTCTTC CASSRADEQFF
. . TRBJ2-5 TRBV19 TGTGCCAGTAGTACCGGGACTTCCCAAGAGACCCAGTACTTC CASSTGTSQETQYF
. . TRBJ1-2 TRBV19 TGTGCCAGTAGTATAGCCACCTTTACGCGGGGCTACACCTTC CASSIATFTRGYTF
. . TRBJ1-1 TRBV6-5 TGTGCCAGCAGTTACGACGGACAGTTTGGGAGGGGAGCTTTCTTT CASSYDGQFGRGAFF
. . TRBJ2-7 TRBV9 TGTGCCAGCAGCGTGGGGACAATCTCCTACGAGCAGTACTTC CASSVGTISYEQYF
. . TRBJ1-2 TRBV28 TGTGCCAGCAGCTACCTTAAGGGGCGAAGCTATGGCTACACCTTC CASSYLKGRSYGYTF
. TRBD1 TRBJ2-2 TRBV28 TGTGCCAGCGTCCCCTCGACAGGGGGGGACACCGGGGAGCTGTTTTTT CASVPSTGGDTGELFF
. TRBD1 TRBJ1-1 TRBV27 TGTGCCAGCAGAAGACAGGGACCTCCGGGGGCAGAAGCTTTCTTT CASRRQGPPGAEAFF
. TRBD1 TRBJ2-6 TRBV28 TGTGCCAGCAGTTTACCCGGGACAGCGAGCTCTGGGGCCAACGTCCTGACTTTC CASSLPGTASSGANVLTF
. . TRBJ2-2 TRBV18 TGTGCCAGCTCAAGCCGACAGGAGGCGGCGAACACCGGGGAGCTGTTTTTT CASSSRQEAANTGELFF
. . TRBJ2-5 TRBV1 TGCACCAGCGGACTAGCGGGAGGGGGACGCCAAGAGACCCAGTACTTC CTSGLAGGGRQETQYF
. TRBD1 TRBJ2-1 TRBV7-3 TGTGCCAGCAGCCCATCGGGACAGGGATCCAATGAGCAGTTCTTC CASSPSGQGSNEQFF
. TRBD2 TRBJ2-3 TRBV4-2 TGTGCCAGCAGCCAGCGGGGGGCCAAGGAGGATACGCAGTATTTT CASSQRGAKEDTQYF
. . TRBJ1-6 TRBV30 TGTGCCTGGAGTTTGGGTCTGGGAGGCTCACCCCTCCACTTT CAWSLGLGGSPLHF
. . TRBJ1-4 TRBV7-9 TGTGCCAGCAGCCTCAGGGCCCTGAATGAAAAACTGTTTTTT CASSLRALNEKLFF